This TCR beta chain emerged from a study of cytomegalovirus exposure and HLA in healthy donors. Germline-derived CDR1 and CDR2 are MGHRA and YSYEKL. The CDR3 covers 17 residues. The J segment lost 1 base and the V segment lost 0 bases, leaving 8 bases of the junction unmatched. Vbeta (60) and Jbeta (13) primers were used in the PCR. Clones were sequenced by immunoSEQ multiplex PCR, and TCRdb holds only the in-frame ones, with some missing. The sample lists 75,000 to 100,000 clones, approximately 75% seen once, with roughly 3% in the top ten. The V call is TRBV4-1, the J call TRBJ1-1, with TRBD1 matching 7 bases. Sequences were obtained from PBMCs. This sequence was found in a female donor in good health and CMV-seropositive. The CDR3 protein is CASSQDILTGANTEAFF. The CDR3 DNA is TGCGCCAGCAGCCAAGATATCCTAACAGGGGCGAACACTGAAGCTTTCTTT.